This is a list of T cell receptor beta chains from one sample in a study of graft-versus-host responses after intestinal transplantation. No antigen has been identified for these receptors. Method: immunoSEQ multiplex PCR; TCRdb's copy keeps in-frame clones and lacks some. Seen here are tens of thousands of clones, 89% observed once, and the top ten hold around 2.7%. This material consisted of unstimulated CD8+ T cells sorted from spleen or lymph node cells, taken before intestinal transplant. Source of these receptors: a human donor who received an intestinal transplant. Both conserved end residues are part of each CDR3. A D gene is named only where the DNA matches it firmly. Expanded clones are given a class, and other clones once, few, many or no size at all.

CDR3 protein: CSVDGGAIYNEQFF; CDR3 DNA: TGCAGCGTTGATGGGGGGGCCATCTACAATGAGCAGTTCTTC; J gene: TRBJ2-1; clone size: NA; D gene: NA; V gene: TRBV29-1
CDR3 protein: CAWTSGVGMADTQYF; CDR3 DNA: TGTGCCTGGACTAGCGGGGTCGGTATGGCAGATACGCAGTATTTT; J gene: TRBJ2-3; clone size: NA; D gene: TRBD2; V gene: TRBV30
CDR3 protein: CASSLERPNRPYGEQFF; CDR3 DNA: TGTGCCAGCAGCTTAGAGCGGCCTAACCGCCCCTATGGCGAGCAGTTCTTC; J gene: TRBJ2-1; clone size: NA; D gene: NA; V gene: TRBV13
CDR3 protein: CASSPIEGGAGNEQFF; CDR3 DNA: TGTGCCAGCAGCCCTATAGAGGGAGGTGCCGGGAATGAGCAGTTCTTC; J gene: TRBJ2-1; clone size: NA; D gene: NA; V gene: TRBV7-6
CDR3 protein: CASSQYRVESGNTIYF; CDR3 DNA: TGTGCCAGCAGCCAATACAGGGTGGAATCTGGAAACACCATATATTTT; J gene: TRBJ1-3; clone size: NA; D gene: NA; V gene: TRBV14
CDR3 protein: CASKGVHEQYF; CDR3 DNA: TGTGCCAGTAAAGGAGTACACGAGCAGTACTTC; J gene: TRBJ2-7; clone size: NA; D gene: NA; V gene: TRBV19
CDR3 protein: CASSVASGGDTQYF; CDR3 DNA: TGTGCCAGCAGCGTAGCCAGCGGGGGGGATACGCAGTATTTT; J gene: TRBJ2-3; clone size: NA; D gene: TRBD2; V gene: TRBV9
CDR3 protein: CAWSLGGEEHTEAFF; CDR3 DNA: TGTGCCTGGTCTCTGGGCGGGGAAGAGCACACTGAAGCTTTCTTT; J gene: TRBJ1-1; clone size: NA; D gene: NA; V gene: TRBV30
CDR3 protein: CATSLTRNNQPQHF; CDR3 DNA: TGTGCCACCAGCCTGACGAGGAACAATCAGCCCCAGCATTTT; J gene: TRBJ1-5; clone size: NA; D gene: NA; V gene: TRBV15
CDR3 protein: CASRITYYAYEQYF; CDR3 DNA: TGTGCCAGCAGAATCACATATTACGCCTACGAGCAGTACTTC; J gene: TRBJ2-7; clone size: NA; D gene: NA; V gene: TRBV2
CDR3 protein: CAWSVADWQETQYF; CDR3 DNA: TGTGCCTGGAGTGTAGCTGATTGGCAAGAGACCCAGTACTTC; J gene: TRBJ2-5; clone size: NA; D gene: NA; V gene: TRBV30
CDR3 protein: CASSWTGGHQPQHF; CDR3 DNA: TGTGCCAGCAGCTGGACAGGAGGACACCAGCCCCAGCATTTT; J gene: TRBJ1-5; clone size: NA; D gene: TRBD1; V gene: TRBV27
CDR3 protein: CASSETGIGGNTIYF; CDR3 DNA: TGTGCCAGCAGTGAGACAGGGATTGGTGGAAACACCATATATTTT; J gene: TRBJ1-3; clone size: few; D gene: TRBD1; V gene: TRBV6-1
CDR3 protein: CASSLGPLEGASYEQYF; CDR3 DNA: TGCGCCAGCAGCTTAGGTCCCCTGGAAGGGGCAAGCTACGAGCAGTACTTC; J gene: TRBJ2-7; clone size: once; D gene: NA; V gene: TRBV4-1
CDR3 protein: CASSLDSNYGYTF; CDR3 DNA: TGCGCCAGCAGCCTAGATAGTAACTATGGCTACACCTTC; J gene: TRBJ1-2; clone size: NA; D gene: NA; V gene: TRBV4-1
CDR3 protein: CASSLSGGVGNEQFF; CDR3 DNA: TGTGCCAGCAGCCTGAGCGGGGGGGTAGGCAATGAGCAGTTCTTC; J gene: TRBJ2-1; clone size: NA; D gene: TRBD2; V gene: TRBV7-8
CDR3 protein: CASSSQASEQYF; CDR3 DNA: TGTGCCAGCAGCTCCCAGGCCTCCGAGCAGTACTTC; J gene: TRBJ2-7; clone size: NA; D gene: NA; V gene: TRBV13
CDR3 protein: CATSRDRGSVEQFF; CDR3 DNA: TGTGCCACCAGCAGAGATCGCGGGAGTGTTGAGCAGTTCTTC; J gene: TRBJ2-1; clone size: once; D gene: TRBD2; V gene: TRBV15
CDR3 protein: CASSYSPGDTQYF; CDR3 DNA: TGTGCCAGCAGTTACTCTCCGGGAGATACGCAGTATTTT; J gene: TRBJ2-3; clone size: NA; D gene: NA; V gene: TRBV6-5
CDR3 protein: CASSLRGHNTGELFF; CDR3 DNA: TGTGCCAGCAGCTTACGAGGACATAACACCGGGGAGCTGTTTTTT; J gene: TRBJ2-2; clone size: NA; D gene: NA; V gene: TRBV13
CDR3 protein: CASSADREDTGELFF; CDR3 DNA: TGTGCCAGCAGCGCCGACAGGGAGGACACCGGGGAGCTGTTTTTT; J gene: TRBJ2-2; clone size: NA; D gene: NA; V gene: TRBV5-8
CDR3 protein: CASSVSGGAIRHQPQHF; CDR3 DNA: TGTGCCAGCAGCGTCTCTGGGGGGGCTATTAGGCATCAGCCCCAGCATTTT; J gene: TRBJ1-5; clone size: NA; D gene: NA; V gene: TRBV27